A single sample is the source of the 30 T cell receptor beta chains below, sequenced in a study of cytomegalovirus exposure and HLA in healthy donors. The table came from immunoSEQ multiplex PCR; TCRdb's copy has only in-frame clones and leaves some out. The sample carries about 120,000 clones, more than 75% recorded once. The sequenced sample consisted of PBMCs. These receptors originate from a young man in good health and CMV-seronegative.

The rearrangement links TRBV7-9 to TRBJ2-5; maybe TRBD1 (5 bases). Germline assignment: CDR1 SEHNR and CDR2 FQNEAQ (reference sequence). The CDR3 loop spans 13 amino acids. V gave up 3 bases and J gave up 9 bases, with 14 bases separating them. The CDR3 sequence is CASSFGRVPSQYF. The CDR3 DNA reads TGTGCCAGCAGCTTTGGCAGGGTCCCTTCCCAGTACTTC.

The chain carries TRBV11-2 and TRBJ1-5; maybe TRBD1 (5 bases). This CDR3 spans 12 amino acids. The germline V gene encodes CDR1 SGHAT and CDR2 FQNNGV. V was shortened by 4 bases and J by 7 bases, with 8 bases between the two germline ends. The chain's CDR3 is CASSSGGQPQHF. CDR3 bases: TGTGCCAGCAGCTCCGGGGGACAGCCCCAGCATTTT.

The chain joins TRBV27 to TRBJ2-7; 9 nucleotides agree with TRBD1. V lost 8 bases and J lost 1; bases outside the gene matches: 6. Germline CDR1 is MNHEY and CDR2 is SMNVEV (reference sequence). The CDR3 has 14 amino acids. The CDR3 is CASSGTGHSYEQYF. The CDR3 nucleotides are TGTGCCAGCTCCGGGACAGGGCATTCCTACGAGCAGTACTTC.

This chain joins TRBV5-1 and TRBJ2-3, with 10 bases matching TRBD1. Germline V lookup: CDR1 SGHRS, CDR2 YFSETQ. The CDR3 length is 15 residues. Losses at the gene ends were 4 bases for V and 6 bases for J; bases not matched to a gene: 8. The CDR3 sequence is CASSLRGTGVDTQYF. CDR3 DNA: TGCGCCAGCAGCCTGAGGGGGACAGGGGTGGATACGCAGTATTTT.

The V call is TRBV5-1, the J call TRBJ2-3, with 16 bases identical to TRBD2. With V trimmed by 3 bases and J by 0 bases, 7 bases remained unmatched. The CDR3 length is 19 residues. CDR1 is SGHRS, CDR2 YFSETQ, per germline. The chain's CDR3 is CASSSGLAGGKKSTDTQYF. The CDR3 nucleotides read TGCGCCAGCAGCTCGGGACTAGCGGGGGGGAAAAAAAGCACAGATACGCAGTATTTT.

This clone came up a few times. The rearrangement joins TRBV5-1 to TRBJ2-5, with TRBD2 identical over 13 bases. The V gene's germline CDR1 is SGHRS and CDR2 YFSETQ. The CDR3 runs to 17 residues. V lost 4 bases and J lost 4; bases outside the gene matches: 10. This CDR3 is CASSLGLAGWGGETQYF. CDR3 bases: TGCGCCAGCAGCCTGGGACTAGCGGGATGGGGTGGAGAGACCCAGTACTTC.

The J gene is TRBJ2-3, the V gene TRBV30; 9 nucleotides line up with TRBD1. In germline, CDR1 is GTSNPN, CDR2 SVGIG (reference sequence). J gave up 9 bases and V 6 bases, and 4 bases lay outside the gene matches. CDR3 length equals 11 residues. The chain's CDR3 is CACIQGATQYF. The CDR3 DNA reads as TGTGCCTGTATACAGGGGGCGACGCAGTATTTT.

The chain recombines TRBV5-6 with TRBJ2-5; 7 nucleotides line up with TRBD1. This CDR3 is 15 amino acids long. Trimming took 4 bases from V and 2 from J; bases not matched to a gene: 8. Germline CDR1 is SGHDT and CDR2 is YYEEEE. CDR3 coding DNA: TGTGCCAGCAGCGGCGGTCCGGACAGGCAAGAGACCCAGTACTTC. It codes for CASSGGPDRQETQYF.

The chain combines TRBV19 with TRBJ1-5; 7 nucleotides agree with TRBD1. J was trimmed by 5 bases and V by 3 bases; bases with no gene match: 10. The CDR3 extends over 16 amino acids. In germline, CDR1 is LNHDA, CDR2 SQIVND (reference sequence). This chain's CDR3 is CASSIVPQGGYQPQHF. CDR3 in DNA: TGTGCCAGTAGTATTGTCCCCCAGGGGGGCTATCAGCCCCAGCATTTT.

The chain couples TRBV6-5 to TRBJ1-3, with unresolved D. CDR1 is MNHEY, CDR2 SVGAGI, per germline. The CDR3 spans 15 residues. Trimming took 1 base from V and 0 from J, leaving 7 bases between them. This CDR3 is CASSYFGGSGNTIYF. The CDR3 nucleotides are TGTGCCAGCAGTTACTTCGGTGGCTCTGGAAACACCATATATTTT.

This clone was found once. The rearrangement links TRBV5-1 to TRBJ2-5; D call uncertain. Per the germline V gene, CDR1 is SGHRS and CDR2 is YFSETQ. The CDR3 spans 11 residues. Trimming removed 2 bases at V and 4 bases at J, with 3 bases between. This CDR3 reads CASSFLETQYF. The CDR3 DNA reads as TGCGCCAGCAGCTTCTTAGAGACCCAGTACTTC.

The gene calls are TRBV9 and TRBJ2-5, with TRBD2 identical over 10 bases. Trimming removed 3 bases from V and 4 bases from J; junction bases left unmatched: 6. The CDR3 sequence is 15 residues long. Per the germline V gene, CDR1 is SGDLS and CDR2 is YYNGEE. DNA of the CDR3: TGTGCCAGCAGCGGAAGCGGGGGGGCCCGAGAGACCCAGTACTTC. This translates into CASSGSGGARETQYF.

V and J are TRBV7-8 and TRBJ2-7; TRBD1 might be the D (6 bases). Germline V gene lookup returns CDR1 SGHVS and CDR2 FQNEAQ. This CDR3 region has 14 residues. V lost 7 bases and J 3 bases, leaving 16 bases between the germline ends. CDR3 bases: TGTGCCAGCAAGGTACAGGGCGGGTACTACGAGCAGTACTTC. This encodes CASKVQGGYYEQYF.

The chain has TRBV30 and TRBJ1-3; a weak D match, TRBD1 (6 bases). Trimming cost V 2 bases and J 3 bases, with 17 bases left between them. CDR3 size: 16 residues. The germline CDR1 and CDR2 sequences are GTSNPN and SVGIG (reference sequence). The CDR3 DNA reads TGTGCCTGGAGTCTCGGACAGTCACAGGTTGGAAACACCATATATTTT. Residues: CAWSLGQSQVGNTIYF.

The rearrangement uses TRBV10-1 and TRBJ1-2; 7 bases line up with TRBD1. Per germline, CDR1 WNHNN and CDR2 SYGVQD (reference sequence). J gave up 2 bases and V 7 bases, and 7 bases lay outside the gene matches. The CDR3 is 14 amino acids. The CDR3 DNA follows: TGCGCCAGCAACGGACAGGACGGGAACTATGGCTACACCTTC. It translates to CASNGQDGNYGYTF.

This chain links TRBV6-4 with TRBJ2-1, with D perhaps TRBD2 (5 bases). Germline CDR1 reads MRHNA; CDR2 reads SNTAGT. This CDR3 has 16 amino acids. The V end was cut by 4 bases, the J end by 0 bases, with 13 bases between. This CDR3 is CASSVGLTSSYNEQFF. The DNA of the CDR3 is TGTGCCAGCAGTGTCGGACTCACCAGCTCCTACAATGAGCAGTTCTTC.

This clone has just one count. The chain couples TRBV5-1 to TRBJ2-1; D is unclear. CDR3 size: 15 residues. Germline CDR1 is SGHRS and CDR2 is YFSETQ. Trimming shortened V by 2 bases and J by 0 bases, and 9 bases separated the two germline ends. The CDR3 region is CASSFNLSSYNEQFF. CDR3 sequence (DNA): TGCGCCAGCAGCTTTAACTTGAGCTCCTACAATGAGCAGTTCTTC.

The chain uses TRBV13 and TRBJ1-2; TRBD1 is a possible D gene (5 bases). The CDR3 length is 13 residues. The germline V gene encodes CDR1 PRHDT and CDR2 FYEKMQ (reference sequence). V gave up 1 base and J gave up 6 bases, with 9 bases separating them. CDR3 in DNA: TGTGCCAGCAGCTTAGCGGGGGAGAATGGCTACACCTTC. This gives the protein CASSLAGENGYTF.

The table lists this clone with a count of one. The chain combines TRBV30 with TRBJ2-2; tentative D call: TRBD2 (5 bases). Germline V gene lookup returns CDR1 GTSNPN and CDR2 SVGIG (reference sequence). V was trimmed by 3 bases and J by 4 bases, leaving 9 bases between them. CDR3 length: 13 amino acids. CDR3 protein: CAWSRGPTGELFF. The CDR3 nucleotides are TGTGCCTGGAGCCGAGGGCCCACCGGGGAGCTGTTTTTT.

The rearrangement joins TRBV25-1 to TRBJ2-1, with D perhaps matching TRBD2 (6 bases). V dropped 3 bases and J dropped 10 bases, with 13 bases sitting between them. Germline-derived CDR1 and CDR2 are MGHDK and SYGVNS. The CDR3 runs 13 residues. The CDR3 spells CASSDGGRREQFF. CDR3 sequence (DNA): TGTGCCAGCAGTGATGGTGGGAGGAGGGAGCAGTTCTTC. Full variable domain (missing parts from reference TRBV25-1 and TRBJ2-1): EADIYQTPRYLVIGTGKKITLECSQTMGHDKMYWYQQDPGMELHLIHYSYGVNSTEKGDLSSESTVSRIRTEHFPLTLESARPSHTSQYLCASSDGGRREQFFGPGTRLTVL.

This chain uses TRBV27 with TRBJ1-1; D unresolved. CDR3 length: 13 amino acids. The germline CDR1 and CDR2 sequences are MNHEY and SMNVEV (reference sequence). V lost 6 bases, J lost 4 bases, and 12 bases lay in between. This CDR3 reads CASSHGASTEAFF. The CDR3 DNA is TGTGCCAGCAGCCATGGTGCGAGCACTGAAGCTTTCTTT.

The chain has TRBV7-9 and TRBJ2-6; no clear D. The germline gives CDR1 SEHNR, CDR2 FQNEAQ (reference sequence). This CDR3 is 17 amino acids long. Trimming removed 6 bases from V and 0 bases from J, with 15 bases in between. CDR3 region: CASSTEAMLSGANVLTF. The CDR3 DNA is TGTGCCAGCAGTACCGAGGCTATGCTCTCTGGGGCCAACGTCCTGACTTTC.

This chain's CDR3 is CASSLLGPSSYNEQFF. The DNA for the CDR3 is TGCGCCAGCAGCCTGCTGGGGCCGAGCTCCTACAATGAGCAGTTCTTC. V is TRBV5-1 and J is TRBJ2-1, with D tentatively TRBD1 (5 bases). The V end was cut by 4 bases, the J end by 0 bases, with 14 bases between. The CDR3 covers 16 residues. Germline loops: CDR1 SGHRS, CDR2 YFSETQ.

This chain links TRBV6-5 with TRBJ1-1, with D maybe TRBD1 (5 bases). V was clipped by 4 bases and J by 0 bases, with 6 bases between them. CDR3 length: 13 residues. The V gene's germline CDR1 is MNHEY and CDR2 SVGAGI. CDR3 sequence: CASSSGVNTEAFF. The CDR3, as DNA: TGTGCCAGCAGTTCGGGGGTGAACACTGAAGCTTTCTTT.

This clone was observed once. The CDR3 region is CASSRDFSTDTQYF. CDR3 DNA: TGTGCCAGCAGTCGGGACTTTAGCACAGATACGCAGTATTTT. The gene calls are TRBV6-5 and TRBJ2-3; the D gene is possibly TRBD2 (6 bases). Trimming pared 5 bases from V and 0 bases from J, leaving 9 bases between. The CDR3 has 14 amino acids. CDR1 and CDR2 from the germline V gene are MNHEY and SVGAGI.

This clone came up a few times. This CDR3 is CAWSASGPGYTF. CDR3 nucleotides: TGTGCCTGGAGTGCGTCAGGGCCCGGCTACACCTTC. The chain joins TRBV30 to TRBJ1-2; TRBD1 might be the D (5 bases). Per the germline V gene, CDR1 is GTSNPN and CDR2 is SVGIG (reference sequence). The CDR3 consists of 12 residues. Between the trimmed V and J ends, which lost 1 base and 8 bases, there was a span of 11 bases.

The gene calls are TRBV13 and TRBJ1-2, with a weak D call TRBD1 (5 bases). The CDR3 extends over 15 amino acids. The germline CDR1 and CDR2 sequences are PRHDT and FYEKMQ (reference sequence). V lost 5 bases to trimming and J lost 5 bases, with 18 bases between them. The CDR3 coding sequence is TGTGCCAGCAGCGACAATCCCCCAGGGCGGTATGGCTACACCTTC. This sequence encodes CASSDNPPGRYGYTF.

V gene TRBV7-2 combines with J gene TRBJ1-3, with D possibly matching TRBD1 (5 bases). Trimming left V 2 bases short and J 2 bases short, with 16 bases between. Germline values: CDR1 SGHTA, CDR2 FQGNSA. The CDR3 is 17 residues long. The CDR3 DNA follows: TGTGCCAGCAGCTTAACGTCGACAGTTAGAACTGGAAACACCATATATTTT. Translated: CASSLTSTVRTGNTIYF.

V and J are TRBV19 and TRBJ1-6, with D possibly matching TRBD1 (6 bases). CDR3 length equals 14 residues. With 6 bases removed from V and 7 bases from J, the gap between germline ends came to 13 bases. Germline V gene data show CDR1 as LNHDA and CDR2 as SQIVND (reference sequence). The CDR3 sequence is CASRTRGENSPLHF. The CDR3 DNA is TGTGCCAGTAGAACCAGGGGTGAGAATTCACCCCTCCACTTT.

The chain recombines TRBV27 with TRBJ1-3; TRBD1 agrees at 10 bases. Germline V lookup: CDR1 MNHEY, CDR2 SMNVEV (reference sequence). The V gene end was trimmed by 6 bases and the J gene end by 4 bases; junction bases not matched to a gene: 12. CDR3 length: 17 residues. The chain's CDR3 is CASSKKRQGANGNTIYF. In DNA, the CDR3 is TGTGCCAGCAGCAAAAAACGACAGGGGGCGAACGGAAACACCATATATTTT.